This T cell receptor (beta chain) is from a study of T cells in Graves' hyperthyroidism and ophthalmopathy. Study as a whole: Peripheral blood was drawn at first diagnosis, prior to all treatment.

The V and J ends lost 7 bases and 1 base, in that order; junction bases with no gene match: 7. CDR3 length equals 16 residues. CDR1 is MDHEN, CDR2 SYDVKM, per germline. TCR beta CDR3 sequences were amplified from RNA transcripts. The HTBI primer set served for first-round RT-PCR of the TCR CDR3. TCRdb re-called the multiplex PCR reads through MiXCR, storing one row per CDR3 protein. The table shows about 300,000 distinct CDR3 sequences, with less than 20% occurring only once. Study-level results: Model predictions of ophthalmopathy came a median around 6.5 months before onset. Most clonotypes expanded in the thyroid (above 0.001) were also present in blood.

This clonotype was seen ten or more times. Antigen: not known. Disease lasting under 3 months, a NOSPECS grade of at least 4, and a Clinical Activity Score of at least 3 were features of the ophthalmopathy patients. Sequenced material: blood. The rearrangement links TRBV28 to TRBJ2-3, with 11 bases matching TRBD2. The origin of this receptor is a man aged 45-60 years with Graves' ophthalmopathy. CDR3 region: CASNLSGRAGTDTQYF. CDR3 in DNA: TGTGCCAGCAACCTTAGCGGGAGGGCGGGCACAGATACGCAGTATTTT.